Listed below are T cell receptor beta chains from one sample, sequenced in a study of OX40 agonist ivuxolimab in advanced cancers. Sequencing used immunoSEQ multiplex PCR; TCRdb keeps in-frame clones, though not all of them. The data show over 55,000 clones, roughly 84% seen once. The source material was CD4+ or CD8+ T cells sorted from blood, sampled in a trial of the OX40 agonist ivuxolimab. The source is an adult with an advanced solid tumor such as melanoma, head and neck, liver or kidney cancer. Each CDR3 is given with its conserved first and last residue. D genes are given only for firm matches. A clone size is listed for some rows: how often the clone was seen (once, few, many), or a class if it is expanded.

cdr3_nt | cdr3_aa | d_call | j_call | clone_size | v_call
TGTGCCAGCAGCTCGGCCCACGAGCAGTACTTC | CASSSAHEQYF | NA | TRBJ2-7 | NA | TRBV11-3
TGTGCCAGCAGTCTCCTGCGAGGACAAGAGACCCAGTACTTC | CASSLLRGQETQYF | NA | TRBJ2-5 | NA | TRBV6-6
TGTGCCAGCAAAAGATCAAGGGAGGGGGCCGGGAATGAAAAACTGTTTTTT | CASKRSREGAGNEKLFF | TRBD1 | TRBJ1-4 | NA | TRBV27
TGTGCCAGCAGCTTAGTTGGCGGGAGTGGTTACGAGCAGTACTTC | CASSLVGGSGYEQYF | TRBD2 | TRBJ2-7 | NA | TRBV7-3
TGTGCCAGCAGCTTAGCGGGACAGAGTGAAGCTTTCTTT | CASSLAGQSEAFF | TRBD1 | TRBJ1-1 | once | TRBV7-9
TGCGCCAGCAGCTCCGGGGGACCCTCCTACGAGCAGTACTTC | CASSSGGPSYEQYF | NA | TRBJ2-7 | NA | TRBV5-1
TGTGCCAGCAGTCACGGGACTCAAAACCACGGTGAGCAGTTCTTC | CASSHGTQNHGEQFF | NA | TRBJ2-1 | once | TRBV28
TGTGCCAGAAGCCCTAGCCCGCATGACTGGGGGAATAGGGTATCATCCACAGATACGCAGTATTTT | CARSPSPHDWGNRVSSTDTQYF | NA | TRBJ2-3 | NA | TRBV5-3
TGTGCCAGCAGCGAATCCGGACAGGGTCGGTACTCACCCCTCCACTTT | CASSESGQGRYSPLHF | TRBD1 | TRBJ1-6 | NA | TRBV9
TGTGCCAGCAGCTTCCGGGGACGGGACACTGAAGCTTTCTTT | CASSFRGRDTEAFF | NA | TRBJ1-1 | NA | TRBV7-2
TGTGCCAGCAGCCTCCGGGAGCTAGTTGGGAATGAGCAGTTCTTC | CASSLRELVGNEQFF | NA | TRBJ2-1 | NA | TRBV7-6
TGTGCCAGCAGCCCTACCTTCGCGGACAGTTCCTACGAGCAGTACTTC | CASSPTFADSSYEQYF | NA | TRBJ2-7 | once | TRBV7-3
TGTGCCTGGACTATACCGACAGGATCTAACAATGAGCAGTTCTTC | CAWTIPTGSNNEQFF | NA | TRBJ2-1 | NA | TRBV30
TGTGCCAGCAGCGCAGGGTCCTTCGAAAAACTGTTTTTT | CASSAGSFEKLFF | NA | TRBJ1-4 | NA | TRBV28
TGCAGCGTTGATCTTAGCGGGAGTCGGGGCAATGAGCAGTTCTTC | CSVDLSGSRGNEQFF | TRBD2 | TRBJ2-1 | NA | TRBV29-1
TGCGCCAGCAGTCCGAATAATTCGGACAGGGATAATTCACCCCTCCACTTT | CASSPNNSDRDNSPLHF | TRBD1 | TRBJ1-6 | NA | TRBV10-2
TGTGCCACCAGCAGAGAAACTTCAGCGGTCACTAATAATTTT | CATSRETSAVTNNF | NA | TRBJ1-5 | once | TRBV15
TGCGCCAGCAGCTCCTCGGGGACGGCGAACACTGAAGCTTTCTTT | CASSSSGTANTEAFF | NA | TRBJ1-1 | NA | TRBV5-1
TGCGCCAGCAGCCAGGACAGGGGGAACACCGGGGAGCTGTTTTTT | CASSQDRGNTGELFF | TRBD1 | TRBJ2-2 | NA | TRBV5-1
TGCGCCAGCAGCCCCGGACTAGCGGGAGTACGGGAGACCCAGTACTTC | CASSPGLAGVRETQYF | TRBD2 | TRBJ2-5 | NA | TRBV5-1
TGTGCCAGCAGCTATCCCCTCGGGGGGCGACGGTACGAGCAGTACTTC | CASSYPLGGRRYEQYF | NA | TRBJ2-7 | few | TRBV7-9
TGTGCCAGCAGCTTTGGGACGACTGAAGCTTTCTTT | CASSFGTTEAFF | NA | TRBJ1-1 | NA | TRBV7-9
TGTGCCAGCAGTGAAGCCGCCCGACAGGTCTGGAACGAGCAGTACTTC | CASSEAARQVWNEQYF | NA | TRBJ2-7 | NA | TRBV2
TGTGCCAGCAGAGCCAGGGGGCACCAGAACACTGAAGCTTTCTTT | CASRARGHQNTEAFF | TRBD1 | TRBJ1-1 | NA | TRBV19
TGTGCCAGCAGCCAAGACTTATACGAGATGCGGGGCTACACCTTC | CASSQDLYEMRGYTF | NA | TRBJ1-2 | few | TRBV4-2
TGCGCCAAACAGGGTGGTAGCAGTAGCAATTCACCCCTCCACTTT | CAKQGGSSSNSPLHF | NA | TRBJ1-6 | NA | TRBV10-2
TGTGCCAGCAGCTTGGGAGGGTCGGGTCAGCCCCAGCATTTT | CASSLGGSGQPQHF | NA | TRBJ1-5 | NA | TRBV7-6
TGTGCCAGCAGTGAATTGAGGACAGGGACCTACGAGCAGTACTTC | CASSELRTGTYEQYF | TRBD1 | TRBJ2-7 | NA | TRBV25-1
TGTGCCAGCAGTGGGTTGCCCTACGAGCAGTACTTC | CASSGLPYEQYF | NA | TRBJ2-7 | NA | TRBV2
TGTGCCAGCAGCCTCCGGACAAGGGCCACTGAAGCTTTCTTT | CASSLRTRATEAFF | NA | TRBJ1-1 | NA | TRBV7-2
TGTGCCAGCAGCGCCTCGACAGGGATGGATGAGCAGTTCTTC | CASSASTGMDEQFF | TRBD1 | TRBJ2-1 | NA | TRBV7-3
TGTGCCAGCAGCCAAGACGGGTATGGCTACACCTTC | CASSQDGYGYTF | NA | TRBJ1-2 | NA | TRBV16